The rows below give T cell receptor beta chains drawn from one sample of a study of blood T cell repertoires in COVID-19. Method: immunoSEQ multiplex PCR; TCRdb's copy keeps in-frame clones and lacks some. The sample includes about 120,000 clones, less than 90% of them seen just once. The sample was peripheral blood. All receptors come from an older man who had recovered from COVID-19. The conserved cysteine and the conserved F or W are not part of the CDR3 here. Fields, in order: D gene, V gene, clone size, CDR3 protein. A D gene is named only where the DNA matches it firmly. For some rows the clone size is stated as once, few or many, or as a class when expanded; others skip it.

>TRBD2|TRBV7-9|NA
ASSLLQGPMAGGRNEQF
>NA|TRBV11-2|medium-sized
ASSLDRRAAGANVLT
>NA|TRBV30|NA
AWSGINSGVGYT
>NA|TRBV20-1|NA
SASYYANVLT
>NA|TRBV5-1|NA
ASSAAGIWNTEAF
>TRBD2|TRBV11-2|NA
ASSFPGTSGPYEQY
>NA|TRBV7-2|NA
ASSLSLAGSNYGYT
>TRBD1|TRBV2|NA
ASTPSGTGNSPLH
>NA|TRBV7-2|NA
ASSPPYTGELF
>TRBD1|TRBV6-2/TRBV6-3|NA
ASSWWGTGLTGELF
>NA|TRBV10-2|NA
ASSESRTDKPEAF
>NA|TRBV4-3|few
ASSQDYGGNQPQH
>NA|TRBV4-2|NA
ASSQDRKSSYNSPLH
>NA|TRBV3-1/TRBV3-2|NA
ASSQDNRFGGYT
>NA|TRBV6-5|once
ASTQTAGASYEQY
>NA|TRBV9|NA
ASSVGGSGELF
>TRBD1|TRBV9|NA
ASSLGQGAYEQY
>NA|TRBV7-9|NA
ASSTQGRGLPRSGNTIY
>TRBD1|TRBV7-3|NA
ASSLRPTGGPDTEAF
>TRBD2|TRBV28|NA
ASTPAGGITGEQF
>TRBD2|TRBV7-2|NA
ASNFGGRADEQY
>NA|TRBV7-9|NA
ASSPGTVNGYT
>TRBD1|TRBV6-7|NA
ASSYSTGRGGLYEQY
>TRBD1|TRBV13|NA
ASSYDRANEQF
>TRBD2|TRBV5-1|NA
ASSGGLAPYEQY
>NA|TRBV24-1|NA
ATSDPDSSYEQY
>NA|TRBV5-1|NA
ASSLSAENTEAF
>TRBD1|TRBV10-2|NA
ASTTGQGDLGAF
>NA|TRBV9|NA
ASSASPGSAEAF
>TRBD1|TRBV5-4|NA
ASSYRTGLAKNIQY
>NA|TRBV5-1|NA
ASSPGTSKDTQY
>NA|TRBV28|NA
ASRLQTLYGYT
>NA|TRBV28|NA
ATRRERVREQY
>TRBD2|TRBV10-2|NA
ASRVGLAGVYEQY
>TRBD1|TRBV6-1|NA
ASSEVAGGGDGYT
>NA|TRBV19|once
ASSPLDNSYEQY
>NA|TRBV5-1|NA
ASSLTGYAGDTQY
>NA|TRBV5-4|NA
ASSTTGNTEAF
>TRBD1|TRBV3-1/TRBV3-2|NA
ASSSGTGGLGNTIY
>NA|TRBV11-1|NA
ASTGRQPEETQY
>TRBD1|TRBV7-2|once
ASSLTGTGALGHTQY
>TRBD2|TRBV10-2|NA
ASSVGGRGGTYEQY
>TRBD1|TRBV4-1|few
ASSPSDRGLVNQPQH
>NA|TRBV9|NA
ASSVGQDNEQF
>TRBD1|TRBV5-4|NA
ASSLPGQGTNTIY
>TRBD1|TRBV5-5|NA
ASSVTGVMNYGYT